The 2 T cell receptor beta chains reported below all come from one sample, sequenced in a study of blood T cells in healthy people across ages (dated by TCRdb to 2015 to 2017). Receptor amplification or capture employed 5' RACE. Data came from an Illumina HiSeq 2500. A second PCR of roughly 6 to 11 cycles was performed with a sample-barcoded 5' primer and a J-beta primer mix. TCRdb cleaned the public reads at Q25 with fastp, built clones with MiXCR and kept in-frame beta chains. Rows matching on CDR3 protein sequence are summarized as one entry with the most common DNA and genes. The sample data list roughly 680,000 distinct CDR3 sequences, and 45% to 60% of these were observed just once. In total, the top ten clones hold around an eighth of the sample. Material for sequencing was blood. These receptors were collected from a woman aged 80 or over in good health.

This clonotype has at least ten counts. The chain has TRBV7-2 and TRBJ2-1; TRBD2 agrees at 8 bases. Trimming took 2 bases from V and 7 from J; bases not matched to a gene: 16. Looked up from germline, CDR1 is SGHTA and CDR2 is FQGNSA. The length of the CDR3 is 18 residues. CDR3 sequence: CASSLTSAPGTSRNEQFF. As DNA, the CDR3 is TGTGCCAGCAGCTTAACCTCCGCCCCCGGGACTAGTCGGAATGAGCAGTTCTTC.

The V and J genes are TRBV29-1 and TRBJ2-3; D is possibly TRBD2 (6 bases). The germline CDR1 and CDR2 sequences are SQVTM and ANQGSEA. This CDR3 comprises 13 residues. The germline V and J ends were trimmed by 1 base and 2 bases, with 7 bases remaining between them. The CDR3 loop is CSVEAGVTDTQYF. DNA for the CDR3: TGCAGCGTTGAAGCGGGAGTCACAGATACGCAGTATTTT.